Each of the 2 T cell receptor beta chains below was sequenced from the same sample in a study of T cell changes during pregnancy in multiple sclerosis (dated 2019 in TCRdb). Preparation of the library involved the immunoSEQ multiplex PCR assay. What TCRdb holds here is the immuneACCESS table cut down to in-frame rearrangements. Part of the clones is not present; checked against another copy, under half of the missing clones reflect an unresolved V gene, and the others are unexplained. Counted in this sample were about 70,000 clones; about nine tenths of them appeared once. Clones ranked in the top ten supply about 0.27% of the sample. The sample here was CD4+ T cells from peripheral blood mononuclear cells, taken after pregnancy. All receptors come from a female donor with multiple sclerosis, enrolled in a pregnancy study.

Here the CDR3 DNA reads TGTGCCAGCAGCATGAGGGTCTCTGGTGGAAACACCATATATTTT. This encodes CASSMRVSGGNTIYF. This chain joins TRBV7-9 and TRBJ1-3; no definite D call. Trimming left V 5 bases short and J 3 bases short, with 14 bases between. This CDR3 is 15 amino acids long. Per germline, CDR1 SEHNR and CDR2 FQNEAQ (reference sequence).

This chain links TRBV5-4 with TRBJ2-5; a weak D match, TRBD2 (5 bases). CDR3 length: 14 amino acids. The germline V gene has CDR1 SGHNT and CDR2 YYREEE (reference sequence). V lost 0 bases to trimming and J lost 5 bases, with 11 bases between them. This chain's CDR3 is CASSLGLARETQYF. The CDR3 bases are TGTGCCAGCAGCTTGGGATTAGCGAGGGAGACCCAGTACTTC.